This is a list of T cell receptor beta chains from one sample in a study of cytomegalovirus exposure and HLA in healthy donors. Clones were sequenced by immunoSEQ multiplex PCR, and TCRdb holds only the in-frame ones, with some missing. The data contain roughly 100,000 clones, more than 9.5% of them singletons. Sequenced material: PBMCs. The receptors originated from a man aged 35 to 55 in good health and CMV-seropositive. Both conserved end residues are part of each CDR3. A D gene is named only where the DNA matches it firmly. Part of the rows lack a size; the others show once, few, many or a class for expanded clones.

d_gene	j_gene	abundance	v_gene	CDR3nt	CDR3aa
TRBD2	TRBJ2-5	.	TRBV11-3	TGTGCCAGCAGCCCGGGACTAGCGGGAGAGACCCAGTACTTC	CASSPGLAGETQYF
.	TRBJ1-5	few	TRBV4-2	TGTGCCAGCAGCCAAGTACAGGGCCTTCCTCAGCCCCAGCATTTT	CASSQVQGLPQPQHF
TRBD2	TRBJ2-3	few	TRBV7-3	TGTGCCAGCAGCTCACAGACTAGCGGGAGCGTAGATACGCAGTATTTT	CASSSQTSGSVDTQYF
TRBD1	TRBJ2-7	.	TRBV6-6	TGTGCCAGCAGTTACATCGGACAGGGTTACGAGCAGTACTTC	CASSYIGQGYEQYF
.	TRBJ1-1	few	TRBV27	TGTGCCAGCAGTTTCCGCGCAGGGAATTCGGTACGTGTCACTGAAGCTTTCTTT	CASSFRAGNSVRVTEAFF
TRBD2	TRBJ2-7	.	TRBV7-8	TGTGCCAGCAGCTTAGGCAATAGCGGGAGCGCCTACGAGCAGTACTTC	CASSLGNSGSAYEQYF
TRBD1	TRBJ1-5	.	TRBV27	TGTGCCAGCAGTTTGTCCGGGACAGGGGACAATCAGCCCCAGCATTTT	CASSLSGTGDNQPQHF
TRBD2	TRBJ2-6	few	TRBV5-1	TGCGCCAGCAGCAAGGCGGGAGGGGTTGGGGCCAACGTCCTGACTTTC	CASSKAGGVGANVLTF
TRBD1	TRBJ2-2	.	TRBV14	TGTGCCAGCAGCCGCCAGGGGGCCTCCCTGGGGACCGGGGAGCTGTTTTTT	CASSRQGASLGTGELFF
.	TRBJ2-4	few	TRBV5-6	TGTGCCAGCAGCTTGAGGAGGCAGGGGGCCAAAAACATTCAGTACTTC	CASSLRRQGAKNIQYF
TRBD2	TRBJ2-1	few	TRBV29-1	TGCAGCGTTGGGGCTAGCGGCCTCGGGTATGAGCAGTTCTTC	CSVGASGLGYEQFF
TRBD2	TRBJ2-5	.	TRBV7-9	TGTGCCAGCAGCTTAATAAGGGTACGGGGGGCCCAGTACTTC	CASSLIRVRGAQYF
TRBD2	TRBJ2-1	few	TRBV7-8	TGTGCCAGCAGCTCCCCGGGACTAGCGGACTACAATGAGCAGTTCTTC	CASSSPGLADYNEQFF
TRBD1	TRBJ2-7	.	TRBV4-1	TGCGCCAGCAGCCAAGAAACAAGGACAGGGGAGGGCGAGCAGTACTTC	CASSQETRTGEGEQYF
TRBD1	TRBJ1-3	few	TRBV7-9	TGTGCCAGCAGCCGACAGGGGACTGGAAACACCATATATTTT	CASSRQGTGNTIYF
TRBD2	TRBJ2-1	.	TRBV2	TGTGCCAGCAGGCCGGGACTAGCATCCTACAATGAGCAGTTCTTC	CASRPGLASYNEQFF
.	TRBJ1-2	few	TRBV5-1	TGCGCCAGCAGCTTGGGGACAGTTTATGGCTACACCTTC	CASSLGTVYGYTF
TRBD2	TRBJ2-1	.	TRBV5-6	TGTGCCAGCAGCCCAACTAGCGGACTCTACAATGAGCAGTTCTTC	CASSPTSGLYNEQFF
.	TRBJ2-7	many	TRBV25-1	TGTGCCAGCAGTGAATCGGGATCTAGGGGGGGAGTTCGCTCCGAGCAGTACTTC	CASSESGSRGGVRSEQYF
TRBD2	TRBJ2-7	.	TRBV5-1	TGCGCCAGCAGCCCAGGACTAGCGGGAGTCCGCGAGCAGTACTTC	CASSPGLAGVREQYF
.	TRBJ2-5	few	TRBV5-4	TGTGCCAGCAGCTTGAGGCGGGAGACCCAGTACTTC	CASSLRRETQYF
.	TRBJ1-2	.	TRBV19	TGTGCCAGTAATATCCTCGAAAACAAGGGAGGCTATGGCTACACCTTC	CASNILENKGGYGYTF
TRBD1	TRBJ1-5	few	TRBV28	TGTGCCAGCAGGGTGACAGGGATCAATCAGCCCCAGCATTTT	CASRVTGINQPQHF
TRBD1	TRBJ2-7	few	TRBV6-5	TGTGCCAGCAGTACCGCGACAGGGCCTCCCTACGAGCAGTACTTC	CASSTATGPPYEQYF
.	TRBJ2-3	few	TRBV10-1	TGCGCCAGCAGTGAGTCCAGGGGAGTGCATGATACGCAGTATTTT	CASSESRGVHDTQYF
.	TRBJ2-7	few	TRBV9	TGTGCCAGCAGCCTACGTGAGGGTGGCTACGAGCAGTACTTC	CASSLREGGYEQYF
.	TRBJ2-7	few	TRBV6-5	TGTGCCACCTCCTCGGGGAACGGGATCGAGCAGTACTTC	CATSSGNGIEQYF
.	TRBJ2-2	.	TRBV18	TGTGCCAGCTCATACCAGACAGGGAACACCGGGGAGCTGTTTTTT	CASSYQTGNTGELFF
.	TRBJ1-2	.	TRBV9	TGTGCCAGCAGTAACAGGGACTATGGCTACACCTTC	CASSNRDYGYTF
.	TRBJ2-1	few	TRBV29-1	TGCAGCGTTGCTCGACAGAATTACAATGAGCAGTTCTTC	CSVARQNYNEQFF
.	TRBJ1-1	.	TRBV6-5	TGTGCCAGCAGTTACCTATGGAACACTGAAGCTTTCTTT	CASSYLWNTEAFF
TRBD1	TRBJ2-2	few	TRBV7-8	TGTGCCAGCAGCTTACTCGAGACAGGGTCGGTTCGATTGACCGGGGAGCTGTTTTTT	CASSLLETGSVRLTGELFF
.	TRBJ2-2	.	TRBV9	TGTGCCAGCAGCGCAAGGACTGATACGAACACCGGGGAGCTGTTTTTT	CASSARTDTNTGELFF
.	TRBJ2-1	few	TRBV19	TGTGCCAGTAGTCCGAGACTCCTAAATGAGCAGTTCTTC	CASSPRLLNEQFF
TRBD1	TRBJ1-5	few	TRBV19	TGTGCCAGTAACCTCACAGGGGGTAGCATTGAGCCCCAGCATTTT	CASNLTGGSIEPQHF
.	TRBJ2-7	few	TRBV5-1	TGCGCCAGCAGCTTGGGCAGGCTCTCCTACGAGCAGTACTTC	CASSLGRLSYEQYF
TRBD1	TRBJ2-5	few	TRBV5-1	TGCGCCAGCAGCGACCCGACAGGGGGCCAAGAGACCCAGTACTTC	CASSDPTGGQETQYF
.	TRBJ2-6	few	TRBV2	TGTGCCAGCAGTGAAACGGGATTTGGGGCCAACGTCCTGACTTTC	CASSETGFGANVLTF
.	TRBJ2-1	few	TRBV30	TGTGCCTTCAGGCGGAGCGGAAGCTCCTACAATGAGCAGTTCTTC	CAFRRSGSSYNEQFF
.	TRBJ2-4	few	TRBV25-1	TGTGCCGCAAGGGGTTCCAACATTCAGTACTTC	CAARGSNIQYF
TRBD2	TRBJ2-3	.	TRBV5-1	TGCGCCAACAGTCTAGCGGGAGGGCCGACAGATACGCAGTATTTT	CANSLAGGPTDTQYF
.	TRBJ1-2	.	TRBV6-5	TGTGCCAGCAGTTACGTCCCCGGGGGTGGCTACACCTTC	CASSYVPGGGYTF
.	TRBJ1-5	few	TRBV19	TGTGCCAGTAGTATGGGCGGGCAGCCCCAGCATTTT	CASSMGGQPQHF
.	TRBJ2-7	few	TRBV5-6	TGTGCCAGCAGCAGAGGACAGATGGACTACGAGCAGTACTTC	CASSRGQMDYEQYF
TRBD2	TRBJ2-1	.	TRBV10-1	TGCGCCAGCAGTGTCGGCGGGAGTAATGAGCAGTTCTTC	CASSVGGSNEQFF
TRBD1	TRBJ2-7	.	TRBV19	TGTGCCAGTAGTCGACAGGGTTCCTCCTACGAGCAGTACTTC	CASSRQGSSYEQYF